This entry lists 31 T cell receptor beta chains sequenced from one sample in a study of blood T cell repertoires in COVID-19. Sequencing was performed with immunoSEQ multiplex PCR; in TCRdb, only in-frame clones are kept and a portion is missing. The table has about 240,000 clones, more than 75% seen once; the top ten hold roughly 3.3%. The sequenced sample was PBMCs or T cells enriched from blood (not recorded which). All receptors come from a woman aged 35 to 49 with acute COVID-19.

The chain couples TRBV6-5 to TRBJ2-1, with D unresolved. CDR3 length: 13 amino acids. CDR1 is MNHEY, CDR2 SVGAGI, per germline. Trimming shortened V by 10 bases and J by 0 bases, and 10 bases separated the two germline ends. In nucleotides, the CDR3 is TGTGCCACATCAAAGAGCTCCTACAATGAGCAGTTCTTC. Protein product: CATSKSSYNEQFF.

Concerning this clone itself: The same CDR3 can be traced to other DNA sequences in this sample. This sequence joins TRBV5-1 and TRBJ2-1; 7 nucleotides match TRBD1. V trimming: 5 bases; J trimming: 6 bases; junction bases outside the gene matches: 8. The germline V gene has CDR1 SGHRS and CDR2 YFSETQ. CDR3 length equals 14 residues. The CDR3 sequence: CASSLGGASNEQFF. In DNA, the CDR3 is TGCGCCAGCAGTTTAGGGGGCGCCTCCAATGAGCAGTTCTTC.

J is TRBJ1-1 and V is TRBV30, with D perhaps TRBD1 (5 bases). Germline assignment: CDR1 GTSNPN and CDR2 SVGIG (reference sequence). CDR3 length: 11 amino acids. Trimming stripped 3 bases from V and 8 bases from J, with 10 bases between. CDR3 in DNA: TGTGCCTGGAGAACCCACAGGGAAGCTTTCTTT. It is translated as CAWRTHREAFF.

The V gene is TRBV7-3, the J gene TRBJ2-3; 9 positions match TRBD2. Germline V CDR1 and CDR2: SGHTA, FQGTGA. V lost 2 bases and J lost 3; bases outside the gene matches: 6. The CDR3 length is 16 residues. CDR3 bases: TGTGCCAGCAGCTTAGGGGCTAGCGGGATTACAGATACGCAGTATTTT. Its protein is CASSLGASGITDTQYF.

This chain links TRBV9 with TRBJ2-7; TRBD1 matches 9 bases. Trimming cost V 0 bases and J 5 bases; bases outside gene matches: 6. CDR3 size: 15 residues. CDR1 and CDR2 from the germline V gene are SGDLS and YYNGEE. CDR3 region: CASSVGDRDFDEQYF. In DNA, the CDR3 is TGTGCCAGCAGCGTAGGGGACAGGGATTTTGACGAGCAGTACTTC.

This chain uses TRBV4-2 with TRBJ2-7, with 8 bases matching TRBD2. The V gene's germline CDR1 is LGHNA and CDR2 YNFKEQ. CDR3 size: 16 residues. V was clipped by 0 bases and J by 3 bases; unmatched bases: 7. The CDR3 sequence: CASSQDTSGADYEQYF. The CDR3 region has the DNA TGTGCCAGCAGCCAAGACACTAGCGGAGCAGACTACGAGCAGTACTTC.

This clone was detected many times. The chain links TRBV7-9 to TRBJ2-1; 7 positions match TRBD2. The J segment lost 4 bases and the V segment lost 1 base, leaving 4 bases of the junction unmatched. CDR3 length: 15 residues. Per germline, CDR1 SEHNR and CDR2 FQNEAQ (reference sequence). Here the CDR3 DNA reads TGTGCCAGCAGCTTAGGCGGGAGCATATACAATGAGCAGTTCTTC. It encodes CASSLGGSIYNEQFF.

In this sample, this clone turned up once. V usage is TRBV3-1 (or the pseudogene TRBV3-2) and J usage is TRBJ2-5; D perhaps matches TRBD1 (6 bases). Germline CDR1 is LGHDT and CDR2 is YNNKEL (reference sequence). Deletions cut 5 bases from V and 2 bases from J, with 12 bases between. The CDR3 is made up of 14 amino acids. The CDR3 DNA follows: TGTGCCAGCAGCACGGGACAACCTCAAGAGACCCAGTACTTC. Protein: CASSTGQPQETQYF.

V is TRBV11-3 and J is TRBJ2-2, with D possibly matching TRBD2 (5 bases). The germline V and J ends were trimmed by 4 bases and 0 bases, with 6 bases remaining between them. This CDR3 is 14 amino acids long. CDR1 is SGHNT and CDR2 is YENEEA in the germline V gene. For the CDR3, the DNA is TGTGCCAGCAGCTCCGGGACGAACACCGGGGAGCTGTTTTTT. It specifies CASSSGTNTGELFF.

V gene TRBV24-1 combines with J gene TRBJ2-4; D possibly corresponds to TRBD1 (6 bases). V was cut by 4 bases and J by 8 bases, with 8 bases left in between. This CDR3 has 12 amino acids. Germline V CDR1 and CDR2: KGHDR, SFDVKD. The CDR3 spells CATSETGYIQYF. CDR3 DNA sequence: TGTGCCACCAGTGAGACAGGTTACATTCAGTACTTC.

V and J are TRBV15 and TRBJ2-5; 8 positions agree with TRBD1. This CDR3 region has 15 residues. Germline CDR1 LNHNV, CDR2 YYDKDF (reference sequence). V lost 0 bases to trimming and J lost 4 bases; unmatched junction nucleotides: 4. The CDR3 sequence: CATSREPGGGETQYF. The CDR3 DNA follows: TGTGCCACCAGCAGAGAGCCAGGGGGCGGAGAGACCCAGTACTTC.

The V and J genes are TRBV29-1 and TRBJ1-6, with TRBD1 as a possible D gene (6 bases). V lost 7 bases, J lost 6 bases, and 19 bases lay in between. This CDR3 has 15 residues. Germline-derived CDR1 and CDR2 are SQVTM and ANQGSEA. The CDR3 is CSARKNRDVNSPLHF. The DNA of the CDR3 is TGCAGCGCCCGAAAAAACAGGGATGTTAATTCACCCCTCCACTTT.

V gene TRBV29-1 combines with J gene TRBJ2-7; tentatively, D is TRBD1 (5 bases). The CDR3 length is 15 residues. Trimming stripped 1 base from V and 0 bases from J, with 13 bases between. CDR1 is SQVTM, CDR2 ANQGSEA, per germline. CDR3 sequence reads: CSVEGGTGPSYEQYF. DNA of the CDR3: TGCAGCGTTGAAGGGGGTACAGGTCCCTCCTACGAGCAGTACTTC.

This chain links TRBV11-3 with TRBJ2-7; TRBD1 aligns across 8 bases. V was clipped by 4 bases and J by 7 bases; unmatched bases: 6. The CDR3 runs to 13 residues. The germline CDR1 and CDR2 sequences are SGHNT and YENEEA. This chain's CDR3 is CASSSDRGYEQYF. The CDR3 nucleotides are TGTGCCAGCAGCTCAGACAGGGGCTATGAGCAGTACTTC.

V and J are TRBV10-3 and TRBJ2-1; 10 bases align to TRBD2. Trimming at V came to 3 bases and at J to 7 bases, leaving 3 bases not matched to a gene. The germline gives CDR1 ENHRY, CDR2 SYGVKD. This CDR3 region has 14 residues. The CDR3 nucleotides read TGTGCCATCAGTGATCTAGCGGGAGTGAATGAGCAGTTCTTC. Protein: CAISDLAGVNEQFF.

The V gene is TRBV5-1, the J gene TRBJ1-1, with a weak D call TRBD1 (5 bases). Trimming took 0 bases from V and 7 from J, leaving 16 bases between them. Per germline, CDR1 SGHRS and CDR2 YFSETQ. This CDR3 is built from 15 residues. The CDR3 here is CASSLGQGGGHEAFF. CDR3 sequence (DNA): TGCGCCAGCAGCTTGGGGCAGGGAGGTGGCCATGAAGCTTTCTTT.

This clone showed up just once. V usage is TRBV4-1 and J usage is TRBJ2-7; 9 bases line up with TRBD2. The trim removed 0 bases at V and 0 bases at J, leaving 12 bases unmatched. In germline, CDR1 is MGHRA, CDR2 YSYEKL. This CDR3 contains 19 residues. The CDR3 nucleotides are TGCGCCAGCAGCCAAGAAAGTCAGGCTAGCGGGGAGAGCTCCTACGAGCAGTACTTC. Its protein product is CASSQESQASGESSYEQYF.

J is TRBJ1-2 and V is TRBV2, with D uncertain. CDR1 SNHLY and CDR2 FYNNEI come from the germline V gene. This CDR3 region has 13 residues. V was clipped by 3 bases and J by 5 bases, with 10 bases between them. DNA for the CDR3: TGTGCCAGCAGTGATACGAGGGAATATGGCTACACCTTC. Translated, it gives CASSDTREYGYTF.

This chain connects TRBV4-1 to TRBJ2-3; possible D gene TRBD2, 7 bases. The CDR3 has 15 residues. CDR1 is MGHRA, CDR2 YSYEKL, per germline. Trimming left V 4 bases short and J 7 bases short, with 18 bases between. CDR3 DNA: TGCGCCAGCAGCCCCTCGTGGGGGGGGCTCCATACGCAGTATTTT. It yields the protein CASSPSWGGLHTQYF.

The chain carries TRBV4-1 and TRBJ2-2; D perhaps matches TRBD2 (6 bases). This CDR3 is 16 amino acids long. Trimming pared 4 bases from V and 5 bases from J, leaving 17 bases between. In germline, CDR1 is MGHRA, CDR2 YSYEKL. CDR3 in DNA: TGCGCCAGCAGCCTCCCCGGGGGATTTGGGACCGGGGAGCTGTTTTTT. It is translated as CASSLPGGFGTGELFF.

Only one count was recorded for this clone. The chain recombines TRBV5-1 with TRBJ2-7; 8 bases fit TRBD1. The CDR3 totals 15 residues. From germline, CDR1 is SGHRS and CDR2 YFSETQ. V trimming: 1 base; J trimming: 5 bases; junction bases outside the gene matches: 8. CDR3 bases: TGCGCCAGCAGCTTGAGCGGCGACAGGGGAAACGAGCAGTACTTC. Protein product: CASSLSGDRGNEQYF. Full variable domain (remainder filled in from reference TRBV5-1 and TRBJ2-7): KAGVTQTPRYLIKTRGQQVTLSCSPISGHRSVSWYQQTPGQGLQFLFEYFSETQRNKGNFPGRFSGRQFSNSRSEMNVSTLELGDSALYLCASSLSGDRGNEQYFGPGTRLTVT.

This rearrangement joins TRBV28 to TRBJ2-1; 9 positions agree with TRBD2. The V segment lost 6 bases and the J segment 1 base; nucleotides outside the gene matches: 19. This CDR3 region has 20 residues. Germline CDR1 reads MDHEN; CDR2 reads SYDVKM. The CDR3 sequence is CASRRKPGTSPIRSYNEQFF. As DNA, the CDR3 is TGTGCCAGCAGACGGAAACCCGGGACTAGCCCAATAAGGTCCTACAATGAGCAGTTCTTC.

V usage is TRBV3-1 (or the pseudogene TRBV3-2) and J usage is TRBJ2-5; D may be TRBD2 (6 bases). V shed 6 bases and J shed 5 bases, with 19 bases lying between them. This CDR3 has 15 amino acids. Germline V gives CDR1 LGHDT, CDR2 YNNKEL (reference sequence). CDR3 protein: CASRTFPGVAETQYF. In DNA, the CDR3 is TGTGCCAGCAGGACGTTTCCGGGGGTAGCGGAGACCCAGTACTTC.

V usage is TRBV2 and J usage is TRBJ2-7; TRBD2 matches at 7 bases. Germline loops: CDR1 SNHLY, CDR2 FYNNEI. Trimming took 2 bases from V and 0 from J; bases not matched to a gene: 4. The CDR3 runs to 15 residues. CDR3 sequence (DNA): TGTGCCAGCAGTGAATTGGGGGGGAGCTCCTACGAGCAGTACTTC. The encoded protein is CASSELGGSSYEQYF.

The chain employs TRBV25-1 and TRBJ1-4, with TRBD1 matching 7 bases. The germline CDR1 and CDR2 sequences are MGHDK and SYGVNS. The V and J ends lost 5 bases and 3 bases, in that order; junction bases with no gene match: 12. This CDR3 has 17 amino acids. The CDR3 here is CASSLRETGEANEKLFF. CDR3 nucleotide sequence: TGTGCCAGCAGTCTTAGGGAAACAGGGGAGGCTAATGAAAAACTGTTTTTT.

This chain connects TRBV24-1 to TRBJ2-3, with 8 bases fitting TRBD2. V was clipped by 3 bases and J by 0 bases; unmatched bases: 4. The CDR3 sequence is 16 residues long. Germline values: CDR1 KGHDR, CDR2 SFDVKD. The CDR3 protein is CATSDRSGSSTDTQYF. DNA for the CDR3: TGTGCCACCAGTGATAGAAGCGGGAGCAGCACAGATACGCAGTATTTT.

The chain has TRBV5-1 and TRBJ1-4; 10 nucleotides agree with TRBD1. This CDR3 comprises 18 residues. In germline, CDR1 is SGHRS, CDR2 YFSETQ. The J segment lost 0 bases and the V segment lost 8 bases, leaving 13 bases of the junction unmatched. As DNA, the CDR3 is TGCGCCAGTAGACGACAGGGGGCAGGAGGGGCAACTAATGAAAAACTGTTTTTT. Translated: CASRRQGAGGATNEKLFF.

DNA of the CDR3: TGTGCCAGCCAAGAGCGTCGAGATACGCAGTATTTT. Protein sequence: CASQERRDTQYF. The rearrangement uses TRBV2 and TRBJ2-3; unclear D gene. This CDR3 spans 12 amino acids. Germline V gene lookup returns CDR1 SNHLY and CDR2 FYNNEI. Between the trimmed V and J ends, which lost 8 bases and 5 bases, there was a span of 11 bases.

The chain carries TRBV7-8 and TRBJ2-1, with D unresolved. This CDR3 region has 16 residues. From germline, CDR1 is SGHVS and CDR2 FQNEAQ. Trimming cost V 5 bases and J 0 bases, with 14 bases left between them. The DNA of the CDR3 is TGTGCCAGCAGCCAACCCAACAGAAGCTCCTACAATGAGCAGTTCTTC. Its translation is CASSQPNRSSYNEQFF.

The chain has TRBV19 and TRBJ2-2; 9 nucleotides align to TRBD2. There are 18 residues in the CDR3. Trimming cost V 3 bases and J 2 bases; bases outside gene matches: 10. Germline values: CDR1 LNHDA, CDR2 SQIVND (reference sequence). CDR3 protein: CASSMFLAGSVNTGELFF. In DNA form, the CDR3 reads TGTGCCAGTAGTATGTTCCTAGCGGGGAGCGTAAACACCGGGGAGCTGTTTTTT.

The rearrangement links TRBV12-3 or TRBV12-4 to TRBJ2-7; the D gene is possibly TRBD1 (6 bases). This CDR3 comprises 13 residues. The ends were cut back, 2 bases at V and 3 bases at J, with 8 bases in the middle. The CDR3 region is CASSLQGHYEQYF. In DNA form, the CDR3 reads TGTGCCAGCAGTTTACAGGGGCACTACGAGCAGTACTTC.